Following are 29 T cell receptor beta chains from one sample sequenced in a study of T cell responses to AZD1222 COVID-19 vaccine. The assay was immunoSEQ multiplex PCR, and TCRdb's table has in-frame clones only and misses some. Of over 95,000 clones in the sample, just over 90% were seen once. Source: peripheral blood, taken 28 days after the second AZD1222 dose. These receptors originate from an adult who received the AZD1222 COVID-19 vaccine.

V and J are TRBV19 and TRBJ1-5; D uncertain. This CDR3 contains 15 residues. Germline V gene data show CDR1 as LNHDA and CDR2 as SQIVND (reference sequence). V lost 2 bases and J 0 bases, leaving 8 bases between the germline ends. DNA of the CDR3: TGTGCCAGTAGTATAAGGCTGTATAGCAATCAGCCCCAGCATTTT. Its translation is CASSIRLYSNQPQHF.

This chain connects TRBV28 to TRBJ1-5; D not resolved. Germline assignment: CDR1 MDHEN and CDR2 SYDVKM. This CDR3 contains 12 residues. V was cut by 5 bases and J by 0 bases, with 2 bases left in between. CDR3 in DNA: TGTGCCAGCAGTAATAGCAATCAGCCCCAGCATTTT. Translated, it gives CASSNSNQPQHF.

The chain's CDR3 is CASSDQAGGYEQYF. CDR3 DNA sequence: TGCGCCAGCAGTGATCAAGCAGGGGGCTACGAGCAGTACTTC. The chain carries TRBV10-1 and TRBJ2-7, with 7 bases fitting TRBD1. J lost 3 bases, V lost 3 bases, and 5 bases had no gene match. Germline CDR1 is WNHNN and CDR2 is SYGVQD (reference sequence). The length of the CDR3 is 14 residues.

Only one count was recorded for this clone. The chain combines TRBV10-1 with TRBJ2-1, with D tentatively TRBD2 (5 bases). This CDR3 spans 15 amino acids. Trimming cost V 0 bases and J 6 bases, with 12 bases left between them. Germline V gives CDR1 WNHNN, CDR2 SYGVQD (reference sequence). The CDR3 loop reads CASSESDSPGNEQFF. As DNA, the CDR3 is TGCGCCAGCAGTGAGTCGGACTCCCCGGGCAATGAGCAGTTCTTC.

V gene TRBV2 combines with J gene TRBJ2-5; D might be TRBD1 (6 bases). V lost 5 bases, J lost 1 base, and 14 bases lay in between. CDR3 length equals 15 residues. Germline CDR1 and CDR2: SNHLY and FYNNEI. CDR3 in DNA: TGTGCCAGCAGTCCCGGGCAGGGGAGCCAAGAGACCCAGTACTTC. As protein: CASSPGQGSQETQYF.

V and J are TRBV29-1 and TRBJ1-5; 8 positions agree with TRBD1. In germline, CDR1 is SQVTM, CDR2 ANQGSEA. V lost 7 bases to trimming and J lost 3 bases; unmatched junction nucleotides: 17. The CDR3 covers 17 residues. The CDR3: CSAGRTGTEFLNQPQHF. In DNA, the CDR3 is TGCAGCGCCGGTCGGACAGGGACGGAATTCCTCAATCAGCCCCAGCATTTT.

This chain joins TRBV28 and TRBJ1-4, with TRBD1 matching over 7 bases. The CDR3 covers 15 residues. From germline, CDR1 is MDHEN and CDR2 SYDVKM. The J segment lost 5 bases and the V segment lost 4 bases, leaving 7 bases of the junction unmatched. The CDR3 spells CASSSPTGWNEKLFF. In DNA form, the CDR3 reads TGTGCCAGCAGTTCGCCGACAGGGTGGAATGAAAAACTGTTTTTT.

This chain connects TRBV19 to TRBJ2-1, with TRBD1 matching 7 bases. The CDR3 totals 12 residues. Losses at the gene ends were 5 bases for V and 10 bases for J; bases not matched to a gene: 5. The germline V gene encodes CDR1 LNHDA and CDR2 SQIVND (reference sequence). CDR3 bases: TGTGCCAGTAGTGGACAGGTCTGGGAGCAGTTCTTC. It encodes CASSGQVWEQFF.

The J gene is TRBJ1-5, the V gene TRBV7-2, with 8 bases lining up with TRBD1. The CDR3 sequence is 16 residues long. The ends lost 5 bases at V and 4 bases at J; junction bases unmatched: 10. Germline CDR1 is SGHTA and CDR2 is FQGNSA. The CDR3 region is CASSRGTGQYNQPQHF. CDR3 nucleotide sequence: TGTGCCAGCAGCCGGGGGACAGGCCAGTATAATCAGCCCCAGCATTTT.

The CDR3 DNA sequence: TGTGCCACCAGTGATTTGTTTAGCGGGAGTATGAATGAGCAGTTCTTC. Translation: CATSDLFSGSMNEQFF. This chain joins TRBV24-1 and TRBJ2-1, with 9 bases aligning to TRBD2. The CDR3 sequence is 16 residues long. J lost 7 bases, V lost 0 bases, and 6 bases had no gene match. Germline V gene sequence: CDR1 KGHDR, CDR2 SFDVKD.

V and J are TRBV4-3 and TRBJ1-1; D gene unclear. V lost 0 bases to trimming and J lost 11 bases, with 13 bases between them. The CDR3 has 13 residues. The germline gives CDR1 LGHNA, CDR2 YSLEER. The CDR3 is CASSQDVWVGAFF. The CDR3 DNA follows: TGCGCCAGCAGCCAAGATGTTTGGGTTGGGGCTTTCTTT.

The V gene is TRBV6-5, the J gene TRBJ1-5; D may be TRBD1 (6 bases). The CDR3 sequence is 14 residues long. V lost 6 bases, J lost 1 base, and 10 bases lay in between. Germline V gene sequence: CDR1 MNHEY, CDR2 SVGAGI. CDR3 DNA sequence: TGTGCCAGCAGCGAGAGGGGGAGCAATCAGCCCCAGCATTTT. Translated, it gives CASSERGSNQPQHF.

The rearrangement joins TRBV29-1 to TRBJ1-1, with D uncertain. Trimming removed 7 bases at V and 1 base at J, with 16 bases between. The CDR3 consists of 14 residues. Germline V gene lookup returns CDR1 SQVTM and CDR2 ANQGSEA. The CDR3 spells CSGRRGEGNTEAFF. Written as DNA, the CDR3 is TGCAGCGGGCGGCGGGGAGAGGGGAACACTGAAGCTTTCTTT.

V is TRBV5-8 and J is TRBJ1-1, with 9 bases aligning to TRBD1. This CDR3 is built from 15 residues. The germline gives CDR1 SGHTS, CDR2 YDEGEE. V shed 5 bases, J shed 7 bases, and the junction held 12 bases outside the gene matches. The CDR3 DNA sequence: TGTGCCAGCAGACACTACAGGGGGCGTTTTGATGAAGCTTTCTTT. This encodes CASRHYRGRFDEAFF.

This CDR3 is CASSPLTGSYEQYF. In DNA, the CDR3 is TGTGCCAGCAGCCCCCTGACAGGGTCCTACGAGCAGTACTTC. The chain carries TRBV11-2 and TRBJ2-7; 7 nucleotides agree with TRBD1. Germline V gives CDR1 SGHAT, CDR2 FQNNGV. J gave up 1 base and V 5 bases, and 5 bases lay outside the gene matches. The CDR3 sequence is 14 residues long. The full variable domain, its missing parts supplied by reference TRBV11-2 and TRBJ2-7, is EAGVAQSPRYKIIEKRQSVAFWCNPISGHATLYWYQQILGQGPKLLIQFQNNGVVDDSQLPKDRFSAERLKGVDSTLKIQPAKLEDSAVYLCASSPLTGSYEQYFGPGTRLTVT.

On this clone itself: The CDR3 does not close with the conserved phenylalanine or tryptophan, likely indicating a read error. J is TRBJ1-2 and V is TRBV27; D gene unclear. V was trimmed by 5 bases and J by 6 bases, leaving 13 bases between them. The V gene's germline CDR1 is MNHEY and CDR2 SMNVEV (reference sequence). The CDR3 is 13 residues long. This chain's CDR3 is CASSGSILDGYTL. The CDR3 DNA is TGTGCCAGCAGTGGTTCCATTCTGGATGGCTACACCCTC.

The CDR3 loop is CASSQERGREKLFF. CDR3 bases: TGTGCCAGCAGCCAAGAGCGGGGGAGGGAAAAACTGTTTTTT. V usage is TRBV14 and J usage is TRBJ1-4; TRBD1 is a possible D gene (5 bases). Germline CDR1 reads SGHDN; CDR2 reads FVKESK. V lost 0 bases and J 8 bases, leaving 10 bases between the germline ends. The CDR3 consists of 14 residues.

The CDR3 DNA reads TGCGCCAGCAGCTTGGAACCAGGGCCCACCGGGGAGCTGTTTTTT. It yields the protein CASSLEPGPTGELFF. This sequence joins TRBV5-1 and TRBJ2-2; the D gene is possibly TRBD1 (5 bases). The CDR3 consists of 15 residues. Trimming cost V 0 bases and J 4 bases, with 10 bases left between them. CDR1 SGHRS and CDR2 YFSETQ come from the germline V gene.

The V call is TRBV9, the J call TRBJ1-3; D is unresolved. V was trimmed by 6 bases and J by 1 base, leaving 11 bases between them. The CDR3 has 14 amino acids. The germline gives CDR1 SGDLS, CDR2 YYNGEE. This chain's CDR3 is CASTERQSGNTIYF. The CDR3 DNA sequence: TGTGCCAGCACAGAACGGCAATCTGGAAACACCATATATTTT.

The V and J genes are TRBV19 and TRBJ1-1; D gene uncertain. The CDR3 totals 13 residues. V was trimmed by 3 bases and J by 4 bases, leaving 9 bases between them. From germline, CDR1 is LNHDA and CDR2 SQIVND (reference sequence). In nucleotides, the CDR3 is TGTGCCAGTAGTATGTTAGGAGTCACTGAAGCTTTCTTT. Its protein is CASSMLGVTEAFF.

This sequence joins TRBV6-5 and TRBJ2-1; D is tentatively TRBD1 or TRBD2 (5 bases each). Germline lookup yields CDR1 MNHEY and CDR2 SVGAGI. This CDR3 comprises 14 residues. Trimming took off 6 bases at V and 4 bases at J, with 13 bases between the two ends. CDR3 region: CASSLGPIYNEQFF. The CDR3, as DNA: TGTGCCAGCAGCTTGGGACCGATATACAATGAGCAGTTCTTC.

The chain has TRBV7-2 and TRBJ2-6; D is perhaps TRBD1 (5 bases). CDR3 length: 19 residues. Trimming shortened V by 2 bases and J by 1 base, and 18 bases separated the two germline ends. CDR1 and CDR2 (germline): SGHTA, FQGNSA. The CDR3 spells CASSLTPLRGSSGANVLTF. CDR3 nucleotide sequence: TGTGCCAGCAGCTTAACCCCACTAAGGGGCTCTTCTGGGGCCAACGTCCTGACTTTC.

The chain joins TRBV12-3 or TRBV12-4 to TRBJ2-1; no clear D gene. There are 11 residues in the CDR3. V lost 6 bases and J 5 bases, leaving 5 bases between the germline ends. CDR3 in DNA: TGTGCCAGCAGCCGGGACAATGAGCAGTTCTTC. Its protein is CASSRDNEQFF.

This chain links TRBV5-1 with TRBJ2-1; D may be TRBD2 (7 bases). CDR3 length equals 16 residues. Germline CDR1 SGHRS, CDR2 YFSETQ. V lost 0 bases, J lost 10 bases, and 20 bases lay in between. CDR3 sequence (DNA): TGCGCCAGCAGCTTGGAAGGGACACCCGCCGGGAGGGAGCAGTTCTTC. Its translation: CASSLEGTPAGREQFF.

The chain employs TRBV19 and TRBJ2-7, with D possibly TRBD1 on 5 matching bases. With 5 bases removed from V and 2 bases from J, the gap between germline ends came to 13 bases. This CDR3 contains 14 residues. The germline CDR1 and CDR2 sequences are LNHDA and SQIVND (reference sequence). This chain's CDR3 is CASSPQGIPYEQYF. DNA of the CDR3: TGTGCCAGTAGTCCCCAGGGCATCCCCTACGAGCAGTACTTC.

This clone was recorded once. The chain combines TRBV7-2 with TRBJ2-7; D uncertain. Trimming took 4 bases from V and 3 from J, leaving 10 bases between them. This CDR3 has 13 residues. CDR1 is SGHTA and CDR2 is FQGNSA in the germline V gene. DNA of the CDR3: TGTGCCAGCAGCTCCGGGTCTGGCTACGAGCAGTACTTC. Amino acids: CASSSGSGYEQYF.

The chain employs TRBV5-1 and TRBJ1-1, with D maybe TRBD1 (6 bases). This CDR3 spans 15 amino acids. Germline-derived CDR1 and CDR2 are SGHRS and YFSETQ. Trimming shortened V by 4 bases and J by 6 bases, and 19 bases separated the two germline ends. CDR3 DNA: TGCGCCAGCAGCGGGGTAGGGGGAAGCTTCGCTGAAGCTTTCTTT. It encodes CASSGVGGSFAEAFF.

The chain carries TRBV28 and TRBJ1-2; tentative D call: TRBD1 (6 bases). Germline CDR1 is MDHEN and CDR2 is SYDVKM. The CDR3 length is 16 residues. Trimming removed 4 bases from V and 4 bases from J, with 19 bases in between. The CDR3 bases are TGTGCCAGCAGTTCCAGGTCGGGCAGGGGTAGCTATGGCTACACCTTC. This translates into CASSSRSGRGSYGYTF.

The rearrangement joins TRBV7-8 to TRBJ1-3, with D perhaps matching TRBD1 (5 bases). Germline V CDR1 and CDR2: SGHVS, FQNEAQ. V lost 2 bases to trimming and J lost 0 bases, with 11 bases between them. This CDR3 region has 16 residues. The CDR3 DNA follows: TGTGCCAGCAGCTTAAAAGAGGGGCTCTCTGGAAACACCATATATTTT. It translates to CASSLKEGLSGNTIYF.